The 28 T cell receptor beta chains below were found in one sample sequenced in a study of blood T cell repertoires in COVID-19. The protocol was immunoSEQ multiplex PCR, while the TCRdb copy is restricted to in-frame clones and leaves out a portion. The table has some 270,000 clones, 80% to 90% seen once. Sequenced sample: peripheral blood. The receptor source for this set is a woman in her thirties or forties who had recovered from COVID-19.

CDR3 in DNA: TGTGCCAGCATCGGAGTGGCGTGGGAGACCCAGTACTTC. This gives the protein CASIGVAWETQYF. The chain employs TRBV6-5 and TRBJ2-5; the D is unclear. The ends were cut back, 7 bases at V and 5 bases at J, with 14 bases in the middle. Germline CDR1 reads MNHEY; CDR2 reads SVGAGI. The CDR3 contains 13 residues.

The genes are TRBV19 and TRBJ2-1, with D unresolved. The V and J ends lost 6 bases and 9 bases respectively, with 9 bases between them. This CDR3 contains 11 residues. Germline CDR1 LNHDA, CDR2 SQIVND (reference sequence). CDR3 residues: CASRSAAEQFF. The CDR3 DNA reads as TGTGCCAGTAGGAGCGCGGCTGAGCAGTTCTTC. Complete variable domain (other parts from reference TRBV19 and TRBJ2-1): DGGITQSPKYLFRKEGQNVTLSCEQNLNHDAMYWYRQDPGQGLRLIYYSQIVNDFQKGDIAEGYSVSREKKESFPLTVTSAQKNPTAFYLCASRSAAEQFFGPGTRLTVL.

The chain uses TRBV21-1 and TRBJ2-7; the table's D gene call, TRBD1, was not cross checked with the DNA. TRBV21-1 is an annotated pseudogene. This CDR3 is built from 18 residues. Here the CDR3 DNA reads TGTGCCAGCAGCAAAACAAGACAGGGAGCGGAGGGAGAGTACGAGCAGTACGTC. Protein sequence: CASSKTRQGAEGEYEQYV.

The V and J genes are TRBV4-2 and TRBJ2-7, with 8 bases fitting TRBD2. The CDR3 is 18 residues long. The germline CDR1 and CDR2 sequences are LGHNA and YNFKEQ. Trimming cost V 2 bases and J 2 bases; bases outside gene matches: 14. The CDR3 DNA reads TGTGCCAGCAGCCAAAATGGGGCGGGGGGCTTCAAACCCTACGAGCAGTACTTC. Translated: CASSQNGAGGFKPYEQYF.

The chain employs TRBV28 and TRBJ1-1; D might be TRBD1 (5 bases). The V end lost 6 bases, the J end lost 0 bases, and 20 bases lay between the germline ends. Germline V gene sequence: CDR1 MDHEN, CDR2 SYDVKM. This CDR3 region has 17 residues. The CDR3 is CASSPHGAGVMNTEAFF. The CDR3 DNA follows: TGTGCCAGCAGCCCACATGGGGCGGGGGTTATGAACACTGAAGCTTTCTTT. The complete variable domain, with remaining parts taken from reference TRBV28 and TRBJ1-1, reads DVKVTQSSRYLVKRTGEKVFLECVQDMDHENMFWYRQDPGLGLRLIYFSYDVKMKEKGDIPEGYSVSREKKERFSLILESASTNQTSMYLCASSPHGAGVMNTEAFFGQGTRLTVV.

The chain employs TRBV19 and TRBJ2-3; 7 nucleotides align to TRBD2. In germline, CDR1 is LNHDA, CDR2 SQIVND (reference sequence). V was pared by 9 bases and J by 0 bases, with 6 bases of the junction left unmatched. The CDR3 runs to 14 residues. The CDR3 DNA sequence: TGTGCCAGCCGAGAGGGACTAAGCACAGATACGCAGTATTTT. This codes for CASREGLSTDTQYF.

V usage is TRBV2 and J usage is TRBJ1-2; maybe TRBD1 (5 bases). CDR3 length equals 13 residues. Germline V gives CDR1 SNHLY, CDR2 FYNNEI. V dropped 7 bases and J dropped 7 bases, with 16 bases sitting between them. CDR3 coding DNA: TGTGCCAGCACTCGACAGACCCCCGTTGGCTACACCTTC. As protein: CASTRQTPVGYTF. The whole variable domain, remainder taken from reference TRBV2 and TRBJ1-2, is EPEVTQTPSHQVTQMGQEVILRCVPISNHLYFYWYRQILGQKVEFLVSFYNNEISEKSEIFDDQFSVERPDGSNFTLKIRSTKLEDSAMYFCASTRQTPVGYTFGSGTRLTVV.

J is TRBJ2-1 and V is TRBV3-1 (or the pseudogene TRBV3-2), with 14 bases identical to TRBD2. Germline V gives CDR1 LGHDT, CDR2 YNNKEL (reference sequence). The CDR3 is made up of 16 amino acids. The V and J ends lost 1 base and 5 bases, in that order; junction bases with no gene match: 1. The CDR3 region has the DNA TGTGCCAGCAGCCAAGCGGGACTAGCGGGGGACAATGAGCAGTTCTTC. The encoded protein is CASSQAGLAGDNEQFF.

This chain joins TRBV12-3 or TRBV12-4 and TRBJ2-4; maybe TRBD1 (6 bases). V was clipped by 3 bases and J by 11 bases, with 11 bases between them. The CDR3 totals 12 residues. The CDR3 bases are TGTGCCAGCAGTTTGACAGGAGAATTTCAGTACTTC. Its translation is CASSLTGEFQYF.

The V call is TRBV18, the J call TRBJ2-1; 7 bases map to TRBD1. The V and J ends lost 0 bases and 5 bases, in that order; junction bases with no gene match: 4. From germline, CDR1 is KGHSH and CDR2 LQKENI. This CDR3 has 15 residues. The DNA of the CDR3 is TGTGCCAGCTCACCACCAGGGGGCATGGACAATGAGCAGTTCTTC. Its translation is CASSPPGGMDNEQFF.

This clone was counted a few times. The chain recombines TRBV7-9 with TRBJ1-1; 9 bases fit TRBD1. The germline gives CDR1 SEHNR, CDR2 FQNEAQ (reference sequence). CDR3 length: 15 residues. The trim removed 5 bases at V and 1 base at J, leaving 5 bases unmatched. The CDR3 reads CASSPTGGKNTEAFF. The CDR3, as DNA: TGTGCCAGCAGCCCGACAGGGGGGAAGAACACTGAAGCTTTCTTT.

This sequence joins TRBV5-1 and TRBJ1-1; no reliable D call. The germline gives CDR1 SGHRS, CDR2 YFSETQ. Between the trimmed V and J ends, which lost 5 bases and 0 bases, there was a span of 11 bases. The CDR3 contains 14 residues. In DNA form, the CDR3 reads TGCGCCAGCAGGGCAGGATTAATGAACACTGAAGCTTTCTTT. Its protein is CASRAGLMNTEAFF.

V usage is TRBV10-3 and J usage is TRBJ2-1, with 9 bases aligning to TRBD2. Trimming removed 4 bases from V and 3 bases from J; junction bases left unmatched: 7. CDR1 ENHRY and CDR2 SYGVKD come from the germline V gene. The CDR3 is 16 amino acids. CDR3 nucleotide sequence: TGTGCCATCAGTGGACGCCTAGCGGGATTCTACAATGAGCAGTTCTTC. It codes for CAISGRLAGFYNEQFF.

The table lists this clone with a count of one. This sequence joins TRBV28 and TRBJ1-2, with D perhaps TRBD1 (5 bases). Between the trimmed V and J ends, which lost 5 bases and 6 bases, there was a span of 16 bases. The germline CDR1 and CDR2 sequences are MDHEN and SYDVKM. The length of the CDR3 is 14 residues. CDR3 amino acids: CASSGPPLGHGYTF. DNA of the CDR3: TGTGCCAGCAGTGGCCCCCCGTTGGGGCATGGCTACACCTTC.

The CDR3 region has the DNA TGTGCCGGGAAGCGGGAGTCCTATAGCACAGATACGCAGTATTTT. It translates to CAGKRESYSTDTQYF. The gene calls are TRBV6-5 and TRBJ2-3; 8 nucleotides line up with TRBD2. With V trimmed by 11 bases and J by 0 bases, 10 bases remained unmatched. The CDR3 has 15 residues. Germline-derived CDR1 and CDR2 are MNHEY and SVGAGI.

The chain uses TRBV6-5 and TRBJ2-7; tentative D call: TRBD2 (5 bases). Deletions cut 6 bases from V and 4 bases from J, with 13 bases between. Germline values: CDR1 MNHEY, CDR2 SVGAGI. The CDR3 totals 13 residues. CDR3 in DNA: TGTGCCAGCAGCCTTTTTTCGGGATACGAGCAGTACTTC. Translating it yields CASSLFSGYEQYF.

This chain joins TRBV23-1 and TRBJ1-3; the D gene is possibly TRBD1 (5 bases). TRBV23-1 is an ORF, with its function uncertain. This CDR3 is 16 amino acids long. Trimming shortened V by 7 bases and J by 5 bases, and 21 bases separated the two germline ends. CDR3 nucleotide sequence: TGCGCCAGCACGCCTACGGTAAGGGGTTATAGAAACACCATATATTTT. Encoded protein: CASTPTVRGYRNTIYF.

This rearrangement joins TRBV19 to TRBJ1-5; maybe TRBD1 (6 bases). Germline V lookup: CDR1 LNHDA, CDR2 SQIVND (reference sequence). The CDR3 loop spans 15 amino acids. V was trimmed by 4 bases and J by 0 bases, leaving 10 bases between them. The CDR3 DNA reads TGTGCCAGTAGTAAGGGGACAAATAGCAATCAGCCCCAGCATTTT. Amino acid sequence: CASSKGTNSNQPQHF.

This clone has just a few counts. The chain employs TRBV7-9 and TRBJ2-1, with TRBD2 identical over 14 bases. The germline V gene encodes CDR1 SEHNR and CDR2 FQNEAQ (reference sequence). This CDR3 comprises 18 residues. Unmatched junction bases numbered 13, after V lost 5 bases and J lost 7 bases. CDR3 sequence reads: CASSATPGLAGGGNEQFF. CDR3 bases: TGTGCCAGCAGCGCAACACCCGGACTAGCGGGAGGCGGTAATGAGCAGTTCTTC.

The gene calls are TRBV10-3 and TRBJ2-1; TRBD1 matches 11 bases. The germline gives CDR1 ENHRY, CDR2 SYGVKD. This CDR3 has 13 amino acids. J lost 10 bases, V lost 7 bases, and 6 bases had no gene match. The CDR3 here is CAINGQGAGEQFF. The CDR3 DNA is TGTGCCATCAATGGACAGGGGGCGGGCGAGCAGTTCTTC.

The chain is built from TRBV29-1 and TRBJ2-1; 9 positions agree with TRBD2. Trimming removed 0 bases from V and 4 bases from J; junction bases left unmatched: 4. Germline V gives CDR1 SQVTM, CDR2 ANQGSEA. The CDR3 loop spans 15 amino acids. The CDR3 sequence is CSVEDRAGGYNEQFF. The CDR3 DNA sequence: TGCAGCGTTGAAGATCGAGCGGGGGGATACAATGAGCAGTTCTTC.

This clone was observed once. The chain uses TRBV3-1 (or the pseudogene TRBV3-2) and TRBJ2-2, with 14 bases matching TRBD2. V lost 3 bases to trimming and J lost 7 bases; unmatched junction nucleotides: 7. The length of the CDR3 is 17 residues. Per the germline V gene, CDR1 is LGHDT and CDR2 is YNNKEL (reference sequence). The CDR3 DNA sequence: TGTGCCAGCAGCCAGGGACTAGCGGGAGCCGAAAACGGGGAGCTGTTTTTT. This gives the protein CASSQGLAGAENGELFF.

This clone was counted once. This chain joins TRBV27 and TRBJ2-1; 10 bases are a match to TRBD2. Germline V lookup: CDR1 MNHEY, CDR2 SMNVEV (reference sequence). The CDR3 loop spans 15 amino acids. V shed 7 bases, J shed 6 bases, and the junction held 9 bases outside the gene matches. The CDR3 loop is CASTIGLAGVNEQFF. DNA of the CDR3: TGTGCCAGCACCATAGGGCTAGCGGGAGTCAATGAGCAGTTCTTC.

The CDR3 is CASSYGQGNEKLFF. The CDR3 bases are TGTGCCAGCAGTTACGGACAGGGTAATGAAAAACTGTTTTTT. The chain links TRBV6-5 to TRBJ1-4; TRBD1 matches 8 bases. The V gene end was trimmed by 2 bases and the J gene end by 4 bases; junction bases not matched to a gene: 0. The CDR3 extends over 14 amino acids. Germline CDR1 MNHEY, CDR2 SVGAGI.

This clone was seen just once. The same CDR3 can be traced to other DNA sequences in this sample. This chain uses TRBV5-4 with TRBJ2-5; TRBD1 matches 8 bases. The CDR3 is 13 amino acids. The ends lost 2 bases at V and 4 bases at J; junction bases unmatched: 1. Germline V gene data show CDR1 as SGHNT and CDR2 as YYREEE (reference sequence). The CDR3 loop reads CASSLTGGETQYF. The CDR3 bases are TGTGCCAGCAGCTTAACAGGGGGAGAGACCCAGTACTTC.

Note on this clone: This CDR3 is also generated by other DNA sequences in the sample. This chain joins TRBV29-1 and TRBJ2-7; 7 nucleotides agree with TRBD1. In germline, CDR1 is SQVTM, CDR2 ANQGSEA. The CDR3 covers 12 residues. V trimming: 7 bases; J trimming: 0 bases; junction bases outside the gene matches: 3. CDR3 nucleotide sequence: TGCAGCGCCCGACAGGGCTCCTACGAGCAGTACTTC. Amino acids: CSARQGSYEQYF.

V and J are TRBV7-7 and TRBJ2-1; TRBD2 agrees at 14 bases. From germline, CDR1 is SSHAT and CDR2 FNYEAQ (reference sequence). This CDR3 contains 17 residues. V was clipped by 5 bases and J by 9 bases; unmatched bases: 12. CDR3 bases: TGTGCCAGCAGCGCCTCGACTAGCGGGAGGGCCGATGGTGAGCAGTTCTTC. Translated: CASSASTSGRADGEQFF.

The V gene is TRBV7-9, the J gene TRBJ1-5, with a possible D match to TRBD1 (6 bases). CDR1 and CDR2 (germline): SEHNR, FQNEAQ (reference sequence). Trimming pared 5 bases from V and 0 bases from J, leaving 14 bases between. The CDR3 loop spans 16 amino acids. CDR3 residues: CASSRMGANSNQPQHF. The CDR3 DNA sequence: TGTGCCAGCAGCCGCATGGGGGCGAATAGCAATCAGCCCCAGCATTTT.